This T cell receptor beta chain was profiled in a study of beta chain features in type 1 diabetes listed by TCRdb under 2018. Background for the entire study: Mean age, gender distribution, total cell number and subset yield did not differ between patients and healthy donors. In the study, TCRB repertoires of sorted circulating CD4+ T cell subsets from recently diagnosed type 1 diabetes patients were compared with those of matched healthy donors. Whereas all 28 donors provided naive and central memory subsets, regulatory and stem cell-like memory subsets were isolated from just 8 patients and roughly 8 healthy donors. A total of some 100,000,000 sorted cells were examined across all samples, and the number of cells per subset was strongly correlated with RNA yield. Results the study describes overall, beyond this receptor: Because cDNA was sequenced instead of genomic DNA, activated cells with high expression could be over-represented, although the groups did not differ in activation or CD3 levels. Fewer insertions and more nucleotide deletions at VDJ recombination sites were observed in patients with type 1 diabetes, implying thymic rearrangement abnormalities. Shorter templates might have been favored by PCR, but patient and control samples were amplified and corrected together, so both groups would have been affected equally by any skew. Because the HLA sub-analyses included only small numbers of individuals, any influence of HLA type on TCRB rearrangement was left unresolved. Type 1 diabetes patients showed a moderate but significant shortening of TCRB CDR3 length in all four CD4+ subsets. The naive, central memory and regulatory TCRB repertoires appeared to resemble one another more closely among patients than among healthy donors.

This clone has just a few counts. This receptor's antigen is unknown. No per-base quality is available; no much larger clone lies one base away. As encoded in the germline V gene, CDR1 is SGHAT while CDR2 is FQNNGV. Its CDR3 holds 16 amino acids, cysteine through phenylalanine. Only the CDR3 region is kept as DNA, spanning 48 bases read in frame from base 1. Trimming leaves V shorter by 1 base and J shorter by 4 bases, with the junction holding 7 bases beyond the gene matches. All of the isolated RNA was reverse transcribed with the High Capacity cDNA Reverse Transcription Kit, so expressed TCRB transcripts were sequenced. Deep immunoSEQ sequencing was applied to naive, central memory and regulatory T cell samples, giving an average of roughly 3.3 million total reads per sample. Sorted cells were lysed in RLT buffer, and RNA was extracted using DNase-treated RNeasy Micro or Mini kits according to cell number. To prevent cross-contamination, each cell subset was processed individually, whereas patient and healthy donor samples were processed jointly. Using the immunoSEQ multiplex PCR, TCRB sequences were amplified from cDNA into 87-bp fragments spanning the CDR3 region. The amplicons were sequenced using the Illumina HiSeq platform. On the study's bioinformatics: Synthetic template baselines were used to correct PCR bias computationally, reads within Hamming distance 2 were collapsed, and singletons that could not be merged were discarded. Reads were aligned to IMGT to assign V, D and J genes, CDR3 length, and insertions or deletions at six rearrangement sites. Within each subset, clonotype counts were normalized to sorted cell number, and only after that were true diversity and Gini coefficients computed with the tcR R package. The overlap coefficient, calculated on TCRB nucleotide sequences, was used to quantify repertoire sharing. Out-of-frame TCRB sequences from naive cells were analyzed as a proxy for the pre-selection repertoire. Entries here come from immuneACCESS through TCRdb and include only in-frame sequences with V and J called. Some clones fail to appear in such tables; in the studies checked, an unresolved V gene covers under half of the shortfall, and the cause of the remainder is unknown. V and J calls and clone size are those listed in that table; D and trimming were worked out from the DNA. Within this sample are 250,000 to 300,000 clones, with approximately 24% of them counted one time only. 0.012% of the sample lies in the top ten.

A single peripheral blood draw of 90 to 150 mL on average was collected from each donor into heparinised tubes. Using a panel that included CD45RO, CCR7, CD25, CD127, CD95 and CD27, naive, central memory, regulatory and stem cell-like memory CD4+ T cells were sorted on a BD FACSAria II. A purity above 95% was achieved for all sorted populations. PBMCs were separated immediately by Lymphoprep density gradient centrifugation and were stained directly, without being cultured. So that batch effects would be minimized, each experiment stained and sorted samples in pairs, pairing one healthy donor with one patient.

This clonotype was sampled from a woman aged 25-40 years with type 1 diabetes. Sequenced input: naive CD4+ T cells from blood. Taken with the paper, the label for cell subset or site translates to: true naive CD4+ T cells. The rearrangement combines TRBV11-2 with TRBJ2-1; 7 nucleotides in the junction match TRBD2. Here is the DNA: TGTGCCAGCAGCTTAGTTATTCGCGGGGGTTACAATGAGCAGTTCTTC. This yields the protein CASSLVIRGGYNEQFF.